Following are 5 T cell receptor beta chains from one sample sequenced in a study of blood T cell repertoires in COVID-19. The protocol was immunoSEQ multiplex PCR, while the TCRdb copy is restricted to in-frame clones and leaves out a portion. The sample has a few hundred thousand clones; 80% to 90% are singletons. Sequencing used PBMCs or T cells enriched from blood (not recorded which). The receptors originated from a woman between 40 and 50 years old with acute COVID-19.

The chain couples TRBV7-2 to TRBJ2-3, with 7 positions matching TRBD2. CDR3 length equals 14 residues. Germline loops: CDR1 SGHTA, CDR2 FQGNSA. The trim removed 2 bases at V and 6 bases at J, leaving 5 bases unmatched. CDR3: CASSLSAGVDTQYF. In DNA form, the CDR3 reads TGTGCCAGCAGCTTATCTGCGGGAGTTGATACGCAGTATTTT.

This clone was seen just once. This chain links TRBV21-1 with TRBJ1-1; the D call TRBD1 from the table was never checked on the DNA. TRBV21-1 is annotated as a pseudogene. CDR3 length: 18 amino acids. The CDR3: CASSKFPTGGPMNTEAFF. DNA of the CDR3: TGTGCCAGCAGCAAATTCCCAACAGGGGGTCCAATGAACACTGAAGCTTTCTTT.

V gene TRBV19 combines with J gene TRBJ1-2, with TRBD1 matching 8 bases. The CDR3 spans 15 residues. CDR1 LNHDA and CDR2 SQIVND come from the germline V gene (reference sequence). The junction had 11 bases not matched to a gene; V was cut back by 8 bases and J by 3 bases. Here the CDR3 reads CASYRPGQGDYGYTF. The CDR3, as DNA: TGTGCCAGTTACCGGCCCGGACAGGGTGACTATGGCTACACCTTC.

The V call is TRBV9, the J call TRBJ2-2, with D perhaps TRBD1 (6 bases). CDR3 length equals 18 residues. Germline V gene sequence: CDR1 SGDLS, CDR2 YYNGEE. V gave up 0 bases and J gave up 2 bases, with 17 bases separating them. In DNA form, the CDR3 reads TGTGCCAGCAGCGTAGGGACAGTCGTATTTCTAAACACCGGGGAGCTGTTTTTT. Translating it yields CASSVGTVVFLNTGELFF.

The chain carries TRBV5-5 and TRBJ2-3; D is possibly TRBD1 (6 bases). Germline V gives CDR1 SGHKS, CDR2 YYEKEE (reference sequence). Trimming stripped 7 bases from V and 4 bases from J, with 13 bases between. CDR3 length: 13 amino acids. In DNA, the CDR3 is TGTGCCAGCGGGGGCGTGACCCCAGATACGCAGTATTTT. Residues: CASGGVTPDTQYF.